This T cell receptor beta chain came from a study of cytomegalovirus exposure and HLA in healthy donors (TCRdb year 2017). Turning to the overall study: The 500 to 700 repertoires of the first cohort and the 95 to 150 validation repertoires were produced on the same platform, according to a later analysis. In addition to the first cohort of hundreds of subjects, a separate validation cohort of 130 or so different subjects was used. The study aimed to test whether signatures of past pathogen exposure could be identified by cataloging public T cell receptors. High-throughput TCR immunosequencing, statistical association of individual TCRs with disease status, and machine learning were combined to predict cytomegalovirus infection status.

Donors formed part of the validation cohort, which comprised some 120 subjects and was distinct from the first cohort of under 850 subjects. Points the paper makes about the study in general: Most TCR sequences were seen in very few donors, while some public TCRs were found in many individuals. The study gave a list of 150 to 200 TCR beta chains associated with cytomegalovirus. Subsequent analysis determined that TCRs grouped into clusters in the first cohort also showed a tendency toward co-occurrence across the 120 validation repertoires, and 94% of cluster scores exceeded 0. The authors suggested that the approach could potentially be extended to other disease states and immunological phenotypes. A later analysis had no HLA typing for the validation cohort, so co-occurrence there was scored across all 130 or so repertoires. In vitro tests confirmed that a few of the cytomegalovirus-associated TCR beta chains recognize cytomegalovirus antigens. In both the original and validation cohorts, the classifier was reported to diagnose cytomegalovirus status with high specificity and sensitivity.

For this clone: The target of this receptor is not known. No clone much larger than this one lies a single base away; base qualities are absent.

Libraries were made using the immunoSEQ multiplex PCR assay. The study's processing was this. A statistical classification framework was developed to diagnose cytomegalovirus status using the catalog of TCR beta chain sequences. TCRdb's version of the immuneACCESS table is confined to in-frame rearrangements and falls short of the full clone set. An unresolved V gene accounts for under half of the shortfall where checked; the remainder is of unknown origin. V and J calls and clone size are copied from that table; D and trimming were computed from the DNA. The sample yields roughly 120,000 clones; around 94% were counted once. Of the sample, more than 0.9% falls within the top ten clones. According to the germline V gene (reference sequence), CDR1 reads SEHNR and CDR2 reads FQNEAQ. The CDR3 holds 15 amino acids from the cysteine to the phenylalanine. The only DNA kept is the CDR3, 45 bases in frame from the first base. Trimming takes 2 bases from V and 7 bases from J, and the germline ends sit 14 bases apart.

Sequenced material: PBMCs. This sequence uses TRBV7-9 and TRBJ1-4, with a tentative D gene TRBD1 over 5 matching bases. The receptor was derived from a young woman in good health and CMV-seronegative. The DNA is TGTGCCAGCAGCTTATTACAGGCGGATACTGAAAAACTGTTTTTT. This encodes CASSLLQADTEKLFF.